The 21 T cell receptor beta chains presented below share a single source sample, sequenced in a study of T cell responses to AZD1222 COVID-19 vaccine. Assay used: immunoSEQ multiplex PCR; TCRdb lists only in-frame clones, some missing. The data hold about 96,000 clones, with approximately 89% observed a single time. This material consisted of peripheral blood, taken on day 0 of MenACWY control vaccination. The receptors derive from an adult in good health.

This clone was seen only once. In DNA, the CDR3 is TGCGCCAGCAGGGGGACAGGGGGCCCAGATACGCAGTATTTT. Its protein product is CASRGTGGPDTQYF. The chain joins TRBV5-1 to TRBJ2-3; 12 nucleotides align to TRBD1. The J segment lost 4 bases and the V segment lost 5 bases, leaving 2 bases of the junction unmatched. This CDR3 is built from 14 residues. Germline V CDR1 and CDR2: SGHRS, YFSETQ.

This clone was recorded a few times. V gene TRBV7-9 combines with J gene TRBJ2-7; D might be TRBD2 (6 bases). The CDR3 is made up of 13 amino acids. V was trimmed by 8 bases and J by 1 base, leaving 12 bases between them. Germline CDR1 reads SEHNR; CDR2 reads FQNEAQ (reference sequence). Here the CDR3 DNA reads TGTGCCAGCTCTTCCGGGGGTTCCTACGAGCAGTACTTC. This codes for CASSSGGSYEQYF. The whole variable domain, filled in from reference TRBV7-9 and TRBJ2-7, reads DTGVSQNPRHKITKRGQNVTFRCDPISEHNRLYWYRQTLGQGPEFLTYFQNEAQLEKSRLLSDRFSAERPKGSFSTLEIQRTEQGDSAMYLCASSSGGSYEQYFGPGTRLTVT.

CDR3 protein: CASSPGVDYEQYF. The CDR3, as DNA: TGTGCCAGCAGTCCAGGCGTTGACTACGAGCAGTACTTC. This sequence joins TRBV7-8 and TRBJ2-7, with D unresolved. CDR1 is SGHVS, CDR2 FQNEAQ, per germline. The CDR3 has 13 amino acids. Trimming took 6 bases from V and 3 from J, leaving 12 bases between them.

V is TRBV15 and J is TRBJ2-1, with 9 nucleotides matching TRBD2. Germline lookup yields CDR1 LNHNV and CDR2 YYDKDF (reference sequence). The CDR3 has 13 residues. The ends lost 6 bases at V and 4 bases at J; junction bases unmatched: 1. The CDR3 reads CATRAGGYNEQFF. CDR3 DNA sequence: TGTGCCACCAGGGCGGGAGGGTACAATGAGCAGTTCTTC.

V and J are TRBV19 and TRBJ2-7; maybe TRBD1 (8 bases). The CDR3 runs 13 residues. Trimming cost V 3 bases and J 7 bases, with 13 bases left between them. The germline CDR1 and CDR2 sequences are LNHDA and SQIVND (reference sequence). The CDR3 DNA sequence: TGTGCCAGTAGTATCGACAGGGGAGGGGAGCAGTACTTC. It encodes CASSIDRGGEQYF.

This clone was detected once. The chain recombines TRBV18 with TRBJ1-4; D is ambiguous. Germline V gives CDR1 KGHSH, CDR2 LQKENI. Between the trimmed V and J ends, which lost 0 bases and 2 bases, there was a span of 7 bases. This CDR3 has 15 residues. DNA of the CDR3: TGTGCCAGCTCACCACCGGGCGTCACTAATGAAAAACTGTTTTTT. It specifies CASSPPGVTNEKLFF.

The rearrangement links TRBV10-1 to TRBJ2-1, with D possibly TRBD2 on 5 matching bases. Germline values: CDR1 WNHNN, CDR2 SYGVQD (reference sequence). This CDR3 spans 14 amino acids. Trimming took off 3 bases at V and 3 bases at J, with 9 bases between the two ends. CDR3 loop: CASSEGGVYNEQFF. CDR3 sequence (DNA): TGCGCCAGCAGTGAAGGAGGCGTCTACAATGAGCAGTTCTTC.

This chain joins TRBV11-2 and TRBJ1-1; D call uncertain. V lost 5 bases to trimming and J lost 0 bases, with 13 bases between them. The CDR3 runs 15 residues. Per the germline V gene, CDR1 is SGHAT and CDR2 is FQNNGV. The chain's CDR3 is CASSLSLAMNTEAFF. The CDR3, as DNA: TGTGCCAGCAGCCTATCTTTGGCGATGAACACTGAAGCTTTCTTT. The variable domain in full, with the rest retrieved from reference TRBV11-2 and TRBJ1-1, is EAGVAQSPRYKIIEKRQSVAFWCNPISGHATLYWYQQILGQGPKLLIQFQNNGVVDDSQLPKDRFSAERLKGVDSTLKIQPAKLEDSAVYLCASSLSLAMNTEAFFGQGTRLTVV.

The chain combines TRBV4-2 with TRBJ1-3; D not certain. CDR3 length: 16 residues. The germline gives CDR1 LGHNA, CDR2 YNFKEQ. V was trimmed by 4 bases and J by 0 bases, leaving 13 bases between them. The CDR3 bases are TGTGCCAGCAGCCTTCGGGGATCAGACTCTGGAAACACCATATATTTT. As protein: CASSLRGSDSGNTIYF.

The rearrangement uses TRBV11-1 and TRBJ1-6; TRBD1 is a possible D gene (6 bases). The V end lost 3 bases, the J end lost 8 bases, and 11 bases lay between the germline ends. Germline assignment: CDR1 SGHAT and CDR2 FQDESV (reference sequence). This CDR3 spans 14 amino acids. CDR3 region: CASSFAGADSPLHF. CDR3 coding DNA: TGTGCCAGCAGCTTTGCGGGGGCAGATTCACCCCTCCACTTT.

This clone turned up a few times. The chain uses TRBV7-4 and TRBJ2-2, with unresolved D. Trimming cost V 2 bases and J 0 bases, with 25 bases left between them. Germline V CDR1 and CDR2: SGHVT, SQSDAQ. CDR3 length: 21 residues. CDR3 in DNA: TGTGCCAGCAGCTTAAACTCGGTCCCGTTAAAATTTAGGGCGAACACCGGGGAGCTGTTTTTT. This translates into CASSLNSVPLKFRANTGELFF.

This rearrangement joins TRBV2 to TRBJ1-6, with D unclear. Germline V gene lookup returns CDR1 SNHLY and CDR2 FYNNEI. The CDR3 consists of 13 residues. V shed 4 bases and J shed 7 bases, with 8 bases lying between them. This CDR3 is CASSAPLNSPLHF. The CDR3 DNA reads TGTGCCAGCAGTGCCCCCCTAAATTCACCCCTCCACTTT.

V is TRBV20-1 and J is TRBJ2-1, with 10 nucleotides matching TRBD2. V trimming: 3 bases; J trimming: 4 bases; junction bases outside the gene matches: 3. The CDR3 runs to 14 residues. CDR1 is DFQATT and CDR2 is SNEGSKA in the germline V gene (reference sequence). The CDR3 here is CSASLAGVYNEQFF. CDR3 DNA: TGCAGTGCTAGTCTAGCGGGGGTGTACAATGAGCAGTTCTTC.

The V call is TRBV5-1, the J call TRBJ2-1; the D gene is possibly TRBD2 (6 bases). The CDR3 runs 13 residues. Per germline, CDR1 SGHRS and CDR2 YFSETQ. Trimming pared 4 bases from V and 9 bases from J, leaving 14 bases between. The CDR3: CASSPREGGEQFF. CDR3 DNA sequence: TGCGCCAGCAGCCCCCGAGAGGGAGGTGAGCAGTTCTTC.

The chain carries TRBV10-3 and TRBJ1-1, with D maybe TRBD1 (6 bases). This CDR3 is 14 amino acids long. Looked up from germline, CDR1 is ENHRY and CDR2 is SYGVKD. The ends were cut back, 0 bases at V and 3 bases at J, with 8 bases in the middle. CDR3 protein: CAISESKGDTEAFF. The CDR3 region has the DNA TGTGCCATCAGTGAGTCGAAGGGGGACACTGAAGCTTTCTTT.

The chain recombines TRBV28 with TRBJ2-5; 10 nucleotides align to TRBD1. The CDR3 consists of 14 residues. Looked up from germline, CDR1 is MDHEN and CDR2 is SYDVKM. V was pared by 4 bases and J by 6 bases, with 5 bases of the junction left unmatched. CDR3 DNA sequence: TGTGCCAGCAGTTGGACAGGGGGACGGAAGACCCAGTACTTC. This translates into CASSWTGGRKTQYF.

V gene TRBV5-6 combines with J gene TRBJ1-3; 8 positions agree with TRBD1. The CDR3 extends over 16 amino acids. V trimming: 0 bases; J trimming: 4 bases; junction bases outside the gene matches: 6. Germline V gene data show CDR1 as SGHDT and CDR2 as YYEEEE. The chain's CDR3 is CASSLDRDRSGNTIYF. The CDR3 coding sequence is TGTGCCAGCAGCTTGGACCGGGACAGGTCCGGAAACACCATATATTTT. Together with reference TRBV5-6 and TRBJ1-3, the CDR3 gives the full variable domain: DAGVTQSPTHLIKTRGQQVTLRCSPKSGHDTVSWYQQALGQGPQFIFQYYEEEERQRGNFPDRFSGHQFPNYSSELNVNALLLGDSALYLCASSLDRDRSGNTIYFGEGSWLTVV.

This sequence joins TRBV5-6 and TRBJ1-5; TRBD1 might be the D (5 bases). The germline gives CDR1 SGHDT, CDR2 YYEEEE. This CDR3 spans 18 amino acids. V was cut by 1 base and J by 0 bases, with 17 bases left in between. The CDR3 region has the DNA TGTGCCAGCAGCTTGTATTCGGGGGGTATTAGTAGCAATCAGCCCCAGCATTTT. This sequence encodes CASSLYSGGISSNQPQHF.

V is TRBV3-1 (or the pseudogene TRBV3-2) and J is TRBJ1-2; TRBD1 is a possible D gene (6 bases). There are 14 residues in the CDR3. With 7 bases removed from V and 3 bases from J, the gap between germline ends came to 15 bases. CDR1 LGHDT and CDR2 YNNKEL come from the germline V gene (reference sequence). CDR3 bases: TGTGCCAGCAACAATGGGGGCGAGGACTATGGCTACACCTTC. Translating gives CASNNGGEDYGYTF.

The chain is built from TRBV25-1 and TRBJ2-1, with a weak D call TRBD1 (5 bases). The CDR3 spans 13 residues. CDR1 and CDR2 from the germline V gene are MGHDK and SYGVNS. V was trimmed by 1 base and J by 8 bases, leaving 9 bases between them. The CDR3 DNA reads TGTGCCAGCAGTGAATTTCAGGGCGATGAGCAGTTCTTC. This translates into CASSEFQGDEQFF.

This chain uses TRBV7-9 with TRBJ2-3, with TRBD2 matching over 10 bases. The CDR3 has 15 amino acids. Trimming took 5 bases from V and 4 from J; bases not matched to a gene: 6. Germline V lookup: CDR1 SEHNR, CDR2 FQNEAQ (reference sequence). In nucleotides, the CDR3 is TGTGCCAGCAGCCCAGGGCTAGCGGGAGCAGATACGCAGTATTTT. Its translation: CASSPGLAGADTQYF.